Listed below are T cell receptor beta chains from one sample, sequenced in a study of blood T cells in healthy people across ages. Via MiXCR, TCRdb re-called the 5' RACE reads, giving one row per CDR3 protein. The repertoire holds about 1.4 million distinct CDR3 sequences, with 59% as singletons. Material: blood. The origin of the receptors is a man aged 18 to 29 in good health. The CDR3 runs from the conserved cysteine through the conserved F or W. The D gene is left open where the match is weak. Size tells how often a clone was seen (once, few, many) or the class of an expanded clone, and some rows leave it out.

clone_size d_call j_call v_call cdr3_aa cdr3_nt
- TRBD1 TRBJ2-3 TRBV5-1 CAPAGQGVPDTQYF TGCGCCCCAGCGGGACAGGGGGTACCAGATACGCAGTATTTT
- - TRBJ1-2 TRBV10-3 CAISLGRGYTF TGTGCCATCAGTCTAGGGCGGGGCTACACCTTC
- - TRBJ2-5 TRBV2 CASRKEGSGGTQYF TGTGCCAGCAGGAAAGAGGGGTCAGGTGGGACCCAGTACTTC
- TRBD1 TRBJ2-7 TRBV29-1 CSVEERGPDRGTYEQYF TGCAGCGTTGAAGAAAGGGGCCCGGACAGGGGAACCTACGAGCAGTACTTC
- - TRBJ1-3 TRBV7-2 CASSPGDSSGNTIYF TGTGCCAGCAGCCCCGGTGACAGCTCTGGAAACACCATATATTTT
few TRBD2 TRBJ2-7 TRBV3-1 CASSQDLTSGSYEQYF TGTGCCAGCAGCCAAGACTTGACTAGCGGGAGCTACGAGCAGTACTTC
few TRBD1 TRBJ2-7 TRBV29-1 CSVRGQVYEQYF TGCAGCGTTCGGGGACAGGTCTACGAGCAGTACTTC
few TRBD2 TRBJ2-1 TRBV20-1 CSGTGLAGLNEQFF TGCAGTGGAACGGGACTAGCGGGATTAAATGAGCAGTTCTTC
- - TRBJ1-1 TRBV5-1 CASSYREGGTEAFF TGCGCCAGCAGCTACAGGGAAGGTGGCACTGAAGCTTTCTTT
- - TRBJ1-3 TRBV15 CATSRGWERAGNTIYF TGTGCCACCAGCAGAGGCTGGGAACGCGCTGGAAACACCATATATTTT
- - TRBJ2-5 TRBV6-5 CASSYSRASRGETQYF TGTGCCAGCAGTTACTCTCGGGCTAGCCGTGGAGAGACCCAGTACTTC
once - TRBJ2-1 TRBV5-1 CASSGNYPYNEQFF TGCGCCAGCAGCGGAAACTACCCCTACAATGAGCAGTTCTTC
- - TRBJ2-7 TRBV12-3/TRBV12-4 CASARSAPYEQYF TGTGCCAGCGCTCGGAGTGCTCCCTACGAGCAGTACTTC
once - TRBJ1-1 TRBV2 CASRLPGATEAFF TGTGCCAGCAGACTCCCGGGAGCTACTGAAGCTTTCTTT
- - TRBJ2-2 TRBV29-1 CSAYLVAELNTGELFF TGCAGCGCATACCTAGTAGCGGAGCTTAACACCGGGGAGCTGTTTTTT
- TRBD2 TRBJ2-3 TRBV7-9 CASSLYLSGRVRTDTQYF TGTGCCAGCAGCTTATACCTGAGCGGGAGGGTACGGACAGATACGCAGTATTTT
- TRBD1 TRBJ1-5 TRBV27 CASSPSDRAGQPQHF TGTGCCAGCAGCCCCTCGGACAGGGCCGGGCAGCCCCAGCATTTT
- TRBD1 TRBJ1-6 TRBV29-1 CSAGTGDSPLHF TGCAGCGCCGGGACAGGGGATTCACCCCTCCACTTT
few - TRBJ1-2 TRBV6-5 CASSYWGEADGYTF TGTGCCAGCAGTTACTGGGGGGAGGCGGATGGCTACACCTTC
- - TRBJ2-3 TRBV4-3 CASSQDTAGGYSTDTQYF TGCGCCAGCAGCCAAGACACGGCCGGCGGGTATAGCACAGATACGCAGTATTTT
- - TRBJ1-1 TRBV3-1 CASSSTRRGYPFF TGTGCCAGCAGCTCAACGAGGAGGGGCTACCCTTTCTTT
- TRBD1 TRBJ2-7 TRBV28 CASSLQGILYEQYF TGTGCCAGCAGCCTACAGGGGATCCTCTACGAGCAGTACTTC
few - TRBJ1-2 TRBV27 CASSLSVGYGYTF TGTGCCAGCAGTTTATCCGTGGGATATGGCTACACCTTC
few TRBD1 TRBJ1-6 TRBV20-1 CSAGGSGQGLKRYNSPLHF TGCAGTGCTGGAGGGTCCGGACAGGGCCTGAAGCGATATAATTCACCCCTCCACTTT
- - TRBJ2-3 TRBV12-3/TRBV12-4 CASSHLERADLTDTQYF TGTGCCAGCAGTCACCTCGAGCGGGCCGACCTCACAGATACGCAGTATTTT
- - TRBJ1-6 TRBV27 CASSQSSYNSPLHF TGTGCCAGCAGTCAGAGCTCCTATAATTCACCCCTCCACTTT
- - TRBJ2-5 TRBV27 CASSTGVLETQYF TGTGCCAGCAGTACCGGGGTTTTGGAGACCCAGTACTTC
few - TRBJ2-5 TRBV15 CATSRDLLVGVIQETQYF TGTGCCACCAGCAGAGATTTGTTAGTGGGAGTGATCCAAGAGACCCAGTACTTC
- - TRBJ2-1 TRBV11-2 CASSLGQAGSNEQFF TGTGCCAGCAGCTTAGGACAGGCGGGCTCCAATGAGCAGTTCTTC
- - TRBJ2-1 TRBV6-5 CASSSDGDEQFF TGTGCCAGCAGCTCTGACGGGGATGAGCAGTTCTTC
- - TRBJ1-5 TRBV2 CASSEWIQPQHF TGTGCCAGCAGTGAATGGATTCAGCCCCAGCATTTT
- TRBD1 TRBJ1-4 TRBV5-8 CASSLGRAGTGDEKLFF TGTGCCAGCAGCTTGGGCAGGGCCGGGACAGGGGACGAAAAACTGTTTTTT
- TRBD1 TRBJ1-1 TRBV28 CASALTGTGTEAFF TGTGCCAGCGCTCTAACCGGGACAGGCACTGAAGCTTTCTTT
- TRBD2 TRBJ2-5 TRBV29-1 CSVVPRTSGRMELYF TGCAGCGTTGTCCCAAGGACTAGCGGGAGAATGGAACTGTACTTC
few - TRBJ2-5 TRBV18 CASSPGSGTQETQYF TGTGCCAGCTCACCGGGGTCAGGGACCCAAGAGACCCAGTACTTC
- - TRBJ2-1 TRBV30 CAWSGGRHNEQFF TGTGCCTGGAGTGGTGGCCGACACAATGAGCAGTTCTTC
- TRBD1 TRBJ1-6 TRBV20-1 CSALDRANSPLHF TGCAGTGCCCTGGACAGGGCTAATTCACCCCTCCACTTT
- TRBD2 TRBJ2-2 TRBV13 CASSFIAGTNTGELFF TGTGCCAGCAGCTTTATAGCGGGGACGAACACCGGGGAGCTGTTTTTT
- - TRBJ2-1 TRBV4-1 CASSQARGLIEQFF TGCGCCAGCAGCCAAGCCCGAGGGCTGATTGAGCAGTTCTTC
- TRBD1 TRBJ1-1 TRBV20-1 CSARKQGGAFF TGCAGTGCTCGCAAACAGGGGGGAGCTTTCTTT
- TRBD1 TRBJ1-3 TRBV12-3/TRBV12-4 CASSPIVGQGVGWFTGNTIYF TGTGCCAGCAGTCCTATCGTGGGACAGGGCGTCGGATGGTTTACTGGAAACACCATATATTTT
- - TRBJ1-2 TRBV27 CASSRNRVLPYGYTF TGTGCCAGCAGTCGAAACAGGGTCCTCCCCTATGGCTACACCTTC
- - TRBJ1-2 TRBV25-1 CASSGQVLGYTF TGTGCCAGCAGTGGACAGGTTCTAGGCTACACCTTC
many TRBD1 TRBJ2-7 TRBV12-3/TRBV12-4 CASSRQGPYEQYF TGTGCCAGCAGTCGACAGGGCCCCTACGAGCAGTACTTC
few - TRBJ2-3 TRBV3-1 CASSQDWQYTDTQYF TGTGCCAGCAGCCAAGACTGGCAATACACAGATACGCAGTATTTT
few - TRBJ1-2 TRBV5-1 CASSSATDNYGYTF TGCGCCAGCAGCTCCGCGACTGATAACTATGGCTACACCTTC
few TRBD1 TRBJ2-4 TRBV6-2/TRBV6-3 CASRQGLGIQYF TGTGCCAGCCGACAGGGTTTGGGCATTCAGTACTTC
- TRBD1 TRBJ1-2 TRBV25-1 CASSVPGTENGYTF TGTGCCAGCAGTGTCCCCGGGACAGAGAATGGCTACACCTTC
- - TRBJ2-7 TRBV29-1 CSVDQGGNYEQYF TGCAGCGTTGATCAGGGAGGTAACTACGAGCAGTACTTC
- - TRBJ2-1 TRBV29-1 CSVEVRNNEQFF TGCAGCGTTGAAGTGCGTAACAATGAGCAGTTCTTC
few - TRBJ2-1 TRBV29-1 CSVEEGIAYNEQFF TGCAGCGTTGAGGAGGGGATAGCCTACAATGAGCAGTTCTTC
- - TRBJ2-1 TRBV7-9 CASSFGLAQNEQFF TGTGCCAGCAGCTTTGGGCTAGCGCAGAATGAGCAGTTCTTC
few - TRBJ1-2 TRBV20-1 CSASPKSSYGYTF TGCAGTGCTAGCCCGAAATCGTCTTATGGCTACACCTTC
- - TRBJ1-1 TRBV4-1 CASSHTGPTEAFF TGCGCCAGCAGCCATACAGGGCCCACTGAAGCTTTCTTT
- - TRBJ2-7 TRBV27 CASSDRRSVYEQYF TGTGCCAGCAGTGACAGGCGAAGCGTTTACGAGCAGTACTTC
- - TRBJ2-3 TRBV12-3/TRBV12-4 CASRTGPSTDTQYF TGTGCCAGCCGAACAGGCCCTAGCACAGATACGCAGTATTTT
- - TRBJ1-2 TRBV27 CASSSMGVRYGYTF TGTGCCAGCAGTTCCATGGGGGTTCGGTATGGCTACACCTTC